This T cell receptor beta chain was obtained from a study of T cell changes during pregnancy in multiple sclerosis. Sequencing was performed with immunoSEQ multiplex PCR; in TCRdb, only in-frame clones are kept and a portion is missing. The table records more than 40,000 clones, approximately 92% of them present only once. The receptor was isolated from a female donor with multiple sclerosis, enrolled in a pregnancy study. Sequences were derived from CD4+ T cells from peripheral blood mononuclear cells, sampled in the third trimester of pregnancy.

This chain's CDR3 is CASSLSRGRLGYGYTF. CDR3 DNA sequence: TGTGCCAGCAGTTTGTCCAGGGGGCGGTTGGGGTATGGCTACACCTTC. The genes are TRBV28 and TRBJ1-2, with 8 positions matching TRBD1. V dropped 3 bases and J dropped 5; count of bases not matched to a gene: 11. CDR1 MDHEN and CDR2 SYDVKM come from the germline V gene. This CDR3 contains 16 residues.